What follows describes a single TCR beta chain. What it binds is unknown. TCRdb re-called the 5' RACE reads through MiXCR, storing one row per CDR3 protein. Here the sample spans 250,000 to 300,000 distinct CDR3 sequences, under 20% being singletons. The data were obtained in a study of T-cell memory formation after mild COVID-19. Study-level points and caveats: Pre-infection memory held some responding clones, suggesting pre-existing cross-reactive T cells responded.

Input material: PBMCs or a T cell subset sorted from them (not recorded which). The clonotype was recovered from a man aged 18 to 30 who had mild COVID-19 (a few samples of this study predate the infection). Cell type and time point are not known.

CDR3 loop: CASSPRDRGSHEQYF. As DNA, the CDR3 is TGTGCCAGCAGCCCCCGGGACAGGGGGTCGCACGAGCAGTACTTC. The rearrangement uses TRBV9 and TRBJ2-7; 11 nucleotides agree with TRBD1. Germline V gives CDR1 SGDLS, CDR2 YYNGEE. The trim removed 4 bases at V and 5 bases at J, leaving 8 bases unmatched. The CDR3 loop spans 15 amino acids. The full variable domain, rest sourced from reference TRBV9 and TRBJ2-7, is DSGVTQTPKHLITATGQRVTLRCSPRSGDLSVYWYQQSLDQGLQFLIQYYNGEERAKGNILERFSAQQFPDLHSELNLSSLELGDSALYFCASSPRDRGSHEQYFGPGTRLTVT.